Presented here are 3 T cell receptor beta chains from one specimen sequenced in a study of blood T cell repertoires in COVID-19. Only in-frame clones appear in the TCRdb table, and some are missing; sequencing was by immunoSEQ multiplex PCR. The table records 130,000 or so clones, 86% of them present only once. The sequencing input was peripheral blood. The receptors originated from a man in his forties with acute or convalescent COVID-19.

This clone has just one count. The chain employs TRBV5-4 and TRBJ1-4, with D hard to call. The germline V and J ends were trimmed by 2 bases and 8 bases, with 13 bases remaining between them. CDR1 is SGHNT, CDR2 YYREEE, per germline (reference sequence). The CDR3 is made up of 14 amino acids. The CDR3 protein is CASSLERYGEKLFF. CDR3 nucleotides: TGTGCCAGCAGCTTAGAACGCTACGGGGAAAAACTGTTTTTT.

The CDR3 sequence is CASRKTGGETYGYTF. CDR3 bases: TGTGCCAGCAGGAAGACAGGGGGTGAGACCTATGGCTACACCTTC. The gene calls are TRBV6-5 and TRBJ1-2; 9 bases line up with TRBD1. Per germline, CDR1 MNHEY and CDR2 SVGAGI. V lost 6 bases to trimming and J lost 4 bases; unmatched junction nucleotides: 9. This CDR3 region has 15 residues.

For the CDR3, the DNA is TGTGCCAGCAGACGGGGTACATTTTACACTGAAGCTTTCTTT. Translating gives CASRRGTFYTEAFF. The rearrangement uses TRBV6-5 and TRBJ1-1; D is unresolved. Trimming removed 6 bases at V and 3 bases at J, with 14 bases between. The CDR3 runs 14 residues. Germline CDR1 MNHEY, CDR2 SVGAGI.